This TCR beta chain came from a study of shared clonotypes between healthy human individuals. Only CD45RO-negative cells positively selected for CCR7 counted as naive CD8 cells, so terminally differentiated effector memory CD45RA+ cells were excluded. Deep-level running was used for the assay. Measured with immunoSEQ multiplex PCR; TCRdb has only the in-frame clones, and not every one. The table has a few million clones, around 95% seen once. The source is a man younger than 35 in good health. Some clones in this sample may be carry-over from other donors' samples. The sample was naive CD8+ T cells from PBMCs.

As DNA, the CDR3 is TGTGCCAGCAGCCCGGGAGGGCGTAGGCAAGAGACCCAGTACTTC. It translates to CASSPGGRRQETQYF. The J gene is TRBJ2-5, the V gene TRBV7-3, with 8 bases lining up with TRBD2. The CDR3 is 15 residues long. Losses at the gene ends were 5 bases for V and 2 bases for J; bases not matched to a gene: 7. Germline CDR1 is SGHTA and CDR2 is FQGTGA. Using reference TRBV7-3 and TRBJ2-5 for the parts outside the CDR3, the full variable domain is GAGVSQTPSNKVTEKGKYVELRCDPISGHTALYWYRQSLGQGPEFLIYFQGTGAADDSGLPNDRFFAVRPEGSVSTLKIQRTERGDSAVYLCASSPGGRRQETQYFGPGTRLLVL.